One and the same sample provided the 31 T cell receptor beta chains below, sequenced in a study of T-cell memory formation after mild COVID-19. TCRdb reprocessed the 5' RACE reads with MiXCR, giving one entry per CDR3 protein. The sample includes hundreds of thousands of distinct CDR3 sequences, roughly 18% seen only once; the top ten take around 13%. The sequenced sample consisted of PBMCs or a T cell subset sorted from them (not recorded which). The receptors originated from an adult woman who had mild COVID-19 (a few samples of this study predate the infection). Cell type and time point are not known.

This clonotype was counted only a few times. The J gene is TRBJ2-7, the V gene TRBV20-1, with 9 bases aligning to TRBD2. Germline lookup yields CDR1 DFQATT and CDR2 SNEGSKA (reference sequence). The CDR3 contains 12 residues. J was trimmed by 6 bases and V by 7 bases; bases with no gene match: 7. The CDR3 sequence is CSGVAGVGEQYF. The CDR3 DNA reads as TGCAGTGGGGTAGCGGGAGTCGGCGAGCAGTACTTC.

The rearrangement uses TRBV5-1 and TRBJ1-1; 7 positions agree with TRBD1. The V gene's germline CDR1 is SGHRS and CDR2 YFSETQ. Trimming removed 2 bases from V and 1 base from J; junction bases left unmatched: 5. CDR3 length equals 15 residues. DNA of the CDR3: TGCGCCAGCAGCTTCAGACAGGGAACGAACACTGAAGCTTTCTTT. Protein sequence: CASSFRQGTNTEAFF.

This chain uses TRBV6-5 with TRBJ2-1; TRBD1 or TRBD2 may be the D gene (5 bases each). This CDR3 contains 16 residues. Trimming left V 10 bases short and J 6 bases short, with 25 bases between. Germline CDR1 MNHEY, CDR2 SVGAGI. CDR3 amino acids: CATRSFRGSGTNEQFF. The CDR3 DNA sequence: TGTGCCACGCGCTCCTTTCGGGGATCGGGGACCAATGAGCAGTTCTTC.

This clonotype was counted at least ten times. The V call is TRBV9, the J call TRBJ1-4; no firm D call. V was pared by 2 bases and J by 7 bases, with 12 bases between. Per the germline V gene, CDR1 is SGDLS and CDR2 is YYNGEE. The CDR3 loop spans 14 amino acids. CDR3 bases: TGTGCCAGCAGCGTGGGCCGCGGCGGTGAAAAACTGTTTTTT. Protein: CASSVGRGGEKLFF.

This clonotype was picked up many times. J is TRBJ2-3 and V is TRBV12-3 or TRBV12-4; D ambiguous. CDR3 size: 11 residues. Deletions cut 6 bases from V and 2 bases from J, with 3 bases between. CDR3 nucleotides: TGTGCCAGCAGCCTCACAGATACGCAGTATTTT. Its translation: CASSLTDTQYF.

This clonotype was picked up a small number of times. This chain joins TRBV7-9 and TRBJ2-3; TRBD2 matches 11 bases. The CDR3 loop spans 16 amino acids. Germline values: CDR1 SEHNR, CDR2 FQNEAQ (reference sequence). The trim removed 6 bases at V and 1 base at J, leaving 6 bases unmatched. This CDR3 is CASSPLAGGGTDTQYF. Here the CDR3 DNA reads TGTGCCAGCAGTCCATTAGCGGGAGGGGGCACAGATACGCAGTATTTT.

This clonotype was observed a few times. The J gene is TRBJ1-1, the V gene TRBV6-1, with D hard to call. This CDR3 spans 13 amino acids. Trimming removed 4 bases at V and 4 bases at J, with 10 bases between. In germline, CDR1 is MNHNS, CDR2 SASEGT. In nucleotides, the CDR3 is TGTGCCAGCAGTGCCCTCTCAATCACTGAAGCTTTCTTT. As protein: CASSALSITEAFF.

The chain recombines TRBV12-3 or TRBV12-4 with TRBJ1-4; 9 nucleotides match TRBD1. CDR3 length equals 14 residues. Trimming at V came to 5 bases and at J to 6 bases, leaving 4 bases not matched to a gene. CDR3 protein: CASSQTGGDEKLFF. The CDR3 DNA reads as TGTGCCAGCAGTCAAACAGGGGGCGATGAAAAACTGTTTTTT.

This clonotype showed up many times. The chain joins TRBV12-3 or TRBV12-4 to TRBJ2-3; D is possibly TRBD1 (6 bases). Trimming shortened V by 5 bases and J by 7 bases, and 10 bases separated the two germline ends. The CDR3 is 12 residues long. The CDR3 protein is CASSPTGHTQYF. The CDR3 region has the DNA TGTGCCAGCAGTCCCACAGGGCATACGCAGTATTTT.

The chain uses TRBV2 and TRBJ2-5, with D unresolved. Germline assignment: CDR1 SNHLY and CDR2 FYNNEI. V lost 7 bases and J 2 bases, leaving 5 bases between the germline ends. The CDR3 is 11 residues long. The CDR3 sequence: CASNRQETQYF. For the CDR3, the DNA is TGTGCCAGCAACCGACAAGAGACCCAGTACTTC.

This clonotype occurred a few times. The rearrangement links TRBV6-5 to TRBJ2-2, with 9 bases lining up with TRBD1. Trimming cost V 0 bases and J 5 bases; bases outside gene matches: 4. Germline CDR1 and CDR2: MNHEY and SVGAGI. The CDR3 runs to 16 residues. CDR3: CASSYSGQGGTGELFF. The DNA for the CDR3 is TGTGCCAGCAGTTACTCGGGACAGGGAGGGACCGGGGAGCTGTTTTTT.

This clonotype was picked up a small number of times. V usage is TRBV5-1 and J usage is TRBJ2-3, with 10 bases identical to TRBD1. Losses at the gene ends were 1 base for V and 8 bases for J; bases not matched to a gene: 13. The CDR3 sequence is 17 residues long. CDR1 is SGHRS, CDR2 YFSETQ, per germline. This CDR3 reads CASSLTNRDRGHFTQYF. The CDR3 coding sequence is TGCGCCAGCAGCTTGACAAATCGGGACAGGGGTCACTTTACGCAGTATTTT.

The rearrangement joins TRBV11-3 to TRBJ1-1; maybe TRBD1 (5 bases). The V and J ends lost 4 bases and 6 bases respectively, with 30 bases between them. This CDR3 comprises 19 residues. The germline CDR1 and CDR2 sequences are SGHNT and YENEEA. CDR3 DNA sequence: TGTGCCAGCAGCTCCGCGGCCTGGGGACGACAAATCCCCGCCGCTGAAGCTTTCTTT. It translates to CASSSAAWGRQIPAAEAFF. Based on the CDR3 plus reference TRBV11-3 and TRBJ1-1, the full variable domain is EAGVVQSPRYKIIEKKQPVAFWCNPISGHNTLYWYLQNLGQGPELLIRYENEEAVDDSQLPKDRFSAERLKGVDSTLKIQPAELGDSAVYLCASSSAAWGRQIPAAEAFFGQGTRLTVV.

The chain is built from TRBV27 and TRBJ1-5; 8 bases line up with TRBD1. The CDR3 spans 14 residues. Germline V CDR1 and CDR2: MNHEY, SMNVEV (reference sequence). V dropped 2 bases and J dropped 7; count of bases not matched to a gene: 4. The CDR3 is CASSLRTGRQPQHF. Here the CDR3 DNA reads TGTGCCAGCAGTTTAAGGACAGGGAGGCAGCCCCAGCATTTT.

This clonotype was observed a handful of times. V usage is TRBV7-8 and J usage is TRBJ1-5; 7 bases line up with TRBD1. The germline gives CDR1 SGHVS, CDR2 FQNEAQ. The CDR3 length is 15 residues. Losses at the gene ends were 0 bases for V and 4 bases for J; bases not matched to a gene: 3. CDR3 DNA: TGTGCCAGCAGCTTAGCGCGCAGGGGGAATCAGCCCCAGCATTTT. This translates into CASSLARRGNQPQHF.

The chain uses TRBV6-5 and TRBJ1-2; no definite D call. CDR1 is MNHEY and CDR2 is SVGAGI in the germline V gene. This CDR3 contains 13 residues. Trimming cost V 0 bases and J 2 bases, with 4 bases left between them. The CDR3 is CASSYSNNYGYTF. CDR3 coding DNA: TGTGCCAGCAGTTACTCCAACAACTATGGCTACACCTTC.

The chain employs TRBV4-2 and TRBJ2-7; D may be TRBD2 (6 bases). The CDR3 loop spans 15 amino acids. The germline V gene has CDR1 LGHNA and CDR2 YNFKEQ. Deletions cut 0 bases from V and 6 bases from J, with 15 bases between. The CDR3 coding sequence is TGTGCCAGCAGCCAAGATCGTACTAGCCTCGCCGAGCAGTACTTC. Its protein is CASSQDRTSLAEQYF.

This clonotype was counted between two and nine times. V gene TRBV2 combines with J gene TRBJ1-5, with TRBD1 matching over 10 bases. Germline V CDR1 and CDR2: SNHLY, FYNNEI. After removal of 8 bases from V and 2 bases from J, the junction contained 9 bases not matched to a gene. The CDR3 consists of 16 residues. The CDR3 loop is CASRTGQGVGNQPQHF. The CDR3 DNA sequence: TGTGCCAGCCGAACTGGACAGGGGGTGGGCAATCAGCCCCAGCATTTT.

The chain joins TRBV3-1 to TRBJ2-7, with 9 bases matching TRBD1. J lost 7 bases, V lost 4 bases, and 8 bases had no gene match. The CDR3 extends over 14 amino acids. CDR1 LGHDT and CDR2 YNNKEL come from the germline V gene (reference sequence). CDR3 sequence (DNA): TGTGCCAGCAGCCTGACAGGGGGAATAGGGGAGCAGTACTTC. Translating it yields CASSLTGGIGEQYF.

This clonotype was counted only a few times. This CDR3 reads CASSVGPGTDTQYF. CDR3 bases: TGTGCCAGCAGCGTAGGACCAGGGACAGATACGCAGTATTTT. V gene TRBV9 combines with J gene TRBJ2-3; D is possibly TRBD1 (5 bases). The length of the CDR3 is 14 residues. The V gene lost 0 bases and the J gene lost 3 bases, with 8 bases spanning the gap. Looked up from germline, CDR1 is SGDLS and CDR2 is YYNGEE. The variable domain in full, completed from reference TRBV9 and TRBJ2-3, reads DSGVTQTPKHLITATGQRVTLRCSPRSGDLSVYWYQQSLDQGLQFLIQYYNGEERAKGNILERFSAQQFPDLHSELNLSSLELGDSALYFCASSVGPGTDTQYFGPGTRLTVL.

This clonotype appeared a few times. The rearrangement joins TRBV7-2 to TRBJ2-3; D tentatively fits TRBD1 or TRBD2 (6 bases each). Germline V lookup: CDR1 SGHTA, CDR2 FQGNSA. CDR3 length equals 16 residues. Trimming took 5 bases from V and 6 from J, leaving 21 bases between them. The CDR3 loop is CASSPEGGNLFDTQYF. As DNA, the CDR3 is TGTGCCAGCAGCCCGGAGGGGGGTAACCTGTTTGATACGCAGTATTTT.

The gene calls are TRBV4-2 and TRBJ1-3, with D perhaps TRBD1 (6 bases). V was clipped by 3 bases and J by 2 bases, with 11 bases between them. Looked up from germline, CDR1 is LGHNA and CDR2 is YNFKEQ. The CDR3 length is 15 residues. The chain's CDR3 is CASSQGATTGNTIYF. The DNA for the CDR3 is TGTGCCAGCAGCCAGGGGGCCACCACTGGAAACACCATATATTTT.

This clonotype was picked up a small number of times. J is TRBJ2-2 and V is TRBV7-8, with TRBD2 identical over 13 bases. Per the germline V gene, CDR1 is SGHVS and CDR2 is FQNEAQ. The CDR3 runs to 17 residues. Trimming took 3 bases from V and 0 from J; bases not matched to a gene: 1. The CDR3, as DNA: TGTGCCAGCAGCTTGGGGACTAGCGGGGCGAACACCGGGGAGCTGTTTTTT. It specifies CASSLGTSGANTGELFF.

The rearrangement uses TRBV20-1 and TRBJ2-3; D uncertain. CDR3 length: 12 residues. The ends were cut back, 0 bases at V and 4 bases at J, with 5 bases in the middle. Germline V gene data show CDR1 as DFQATT and CDR2 as SNEGSKA (reference sequence). The chain's CDR3 is CSAREWADTQYF. The CDR3 DNA follows: TGCAGTGCTAGAGAGTGGGCAGATACGCAGTATTTT.

The genes are TRBV19 and TRBJ2-2, with a possible D match to TRBD1 (6 bases). Trimming stripped 5 bases from V and 6 bases from J, with 13 bases between. The CDR3 contains 14 residues. Germline V CDR1 and CDR2: LNHDA, SQIVND (reference sequence). The CDR3 nucleotides read TGTGCCAGTAGTCCAACTACAGGGTCCGGGGAGCTGTTTTTT. Translated, it gives CASSPTTGSGELFF.

This clonotype was counted only a few times. J is TRBJ1-1 and V is TRBV2; D gene ambiguous. Per the germline V gene, CDR1 is SNHLY and CDR2 is FYNNEI. Trimming took 4 bases from V and 1 from J, leaving 22 bases between them. The CDR3 has 18 residues. CDR3: CASSVVRDPGPRNTEAFF. The CDR3 nucleotides are TGTGCCAGCAGTGTAGTTCGTGACCCAGGACCCCGGAACACTGAAGCTTTCTTT.

The chain has TRBV5-1 and TRBJ1-4; TRBD1 matches 8 bases. V lost 4 bases, J lost 5 bases, and 7 bases stayed unmatched. Germline CDR1 is SGHRS and CDR2 is YFSETQ. This CDR3 comprises 15 residues. DNA for the CDR3: TGCGCCAGCAGCACAGGGACAGGAGTAAATGAAAAACTGTTTTTT. Translation: CASSTGTGVNEKLFF.

V usage is TRBV7-6 and J usage is TRBJ2-3; D may be TRBD2 (5 bases). This CDR3 has 14 residues. V dropped 6 bases and J dropped 2 bases, with 12 bases sitting between them. CDR1 and CDR2 (germline): SGHVS, FNYEAQ. The CDR3 reads CASRQRETTDTQYF. The CDR3 nucleotides read TGTGCCAGCAGACAGAGGGAGACCACAGATACGCAGTATTTT.

This clonotype was seen more than once but under ten times. The rearrangement uses TRBV24-1 and TRBJ1-1; 8 bases map to TRBD1. This CDR3 has 17 residues. V shed 4 bases, J shed 2 bases, and the junction held 11 bases outside the gene matches. Germline CDR1 reads KGHDR; CDR2 reads SFDVKD. The CDR3 spells CATSDPKSGQGNTEAFF. CDR3 in DNA: TGTGCCACCAGTGACCCTAAATCCGGACAGGGTAACACTGAAGCTTTCTTT.

This chain joins TRBV24-1 and TRBJ2-1; tentative D call: TRBD1 (6 bases). Trimming removed 7 bases at V and 8 bases at J, with 17 bases between. This CDR3 contains 14 residues. Germline values: CDR1 KGHDR, CDR2 SFDVKD. The CDR3 DNA reads TGTGCCACCAGAGCATCAGGCACAGGGTATGAGCAGTTCTTC. Its translation: CATRASGTGYEQFF.

In its sample, this clonotype was seen a few times. The V call is TRBV5-1, the J call TRBJ2-7, with 8 bases fitting TRBD1. The germline CDR1 and CDR2 sequences are SGHRS and YFSETQ. The CDR3 is 14 residues long. V dropped 3 bases and J dropped 6; count of bases not matched to a gene: 8. The CDR3 bases are TGCGCCAGCAGCTCATGGACAGGGATAGCCGAGCAGTACTTC. Translated: CASSSWTGIAEQYF.